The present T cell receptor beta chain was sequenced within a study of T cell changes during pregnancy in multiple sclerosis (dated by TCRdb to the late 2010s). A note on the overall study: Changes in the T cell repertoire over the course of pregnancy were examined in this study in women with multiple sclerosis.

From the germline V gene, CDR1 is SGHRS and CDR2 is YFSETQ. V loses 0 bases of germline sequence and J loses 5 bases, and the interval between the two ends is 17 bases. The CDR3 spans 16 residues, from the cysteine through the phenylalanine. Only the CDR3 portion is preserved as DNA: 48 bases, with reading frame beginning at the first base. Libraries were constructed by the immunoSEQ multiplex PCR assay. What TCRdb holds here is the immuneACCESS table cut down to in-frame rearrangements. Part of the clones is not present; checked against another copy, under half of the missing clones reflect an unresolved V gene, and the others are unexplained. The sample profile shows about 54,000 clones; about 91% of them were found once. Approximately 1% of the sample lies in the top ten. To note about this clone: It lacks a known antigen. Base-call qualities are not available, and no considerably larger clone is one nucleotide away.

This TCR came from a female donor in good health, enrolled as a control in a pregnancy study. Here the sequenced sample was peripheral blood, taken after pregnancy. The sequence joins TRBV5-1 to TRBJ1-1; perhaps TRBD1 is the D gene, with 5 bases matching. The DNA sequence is TGCGCCAGCAGCTTGGATTGGGGCAGGGAAAGAACTGAAGCTTTCTTT. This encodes CASSLDWGRERTEAFF.